This T cell receptor beta chain derives from a study of type 1 regulatory T cells. Study overall: This in vitro CD4 product, T-allo10, is enriched for Tr1 cells and alloantigen-specific.

This CDR3 contains 13 residues. Per the germline V gene, CDR1 is SGDLS and CDR2 is YYNGEE. The V and J ends lost 5 bases and 6 bases respectively, with 11 bases between them. Points on this clonotype: Its antigen remains unknown.

Study-wide points: Compared with non-type 1 regulatory T cells, type 1 regulatory T cells showed a more restricted TCR repertoire.

TCRdb passed the reads through MiXCR, listing each CDR3 protein once. The table lists tens of thousands of distinct CDR3 sequences, over 50% of them singletons, with less than 2% in the top ten. The chain has TRBV9 and TRBJ2-2; D might be TRBD1 or TRBD2, each matching 5 bases. The specimen sequenced was cultured non-Tr1 T cells, either the whole culture or a sorted T cell fraction (not recorded which). The receptor's source is a human donor in good health. Here the CDR3 reads CASSIQGPGELFF. CDR3 in DNA: TGTGCCAGCAGTATTCAGGGACCCGGGGAGCTGTTTTTT.